This T cell receptor beta chain was documented in a study of beta chain features in type 1 diabetes. Sort purity for all populations was recorded as exceeding 98%. Germline CDR1 is KGHSH and CDR2 is LQKENI. Trimming took off 3 bases at V and 5 bases at J, with 21 bases between the two ends. The CDR3 extends over 17 amino acids. Of the isolated RNA, all was reverse transcribed, and so the sequenced material was expressed TCRB transcripts. Clones were read by immunoSEQ multiplex PCR, and TCRdb kept only the in-frame ones, dropping some. The sample lists nearly 250,000 clones, over 12% occurring once. This rearrangement joins TRBV18 to TRBJ2-3; D is perhaps TRBD1 (6 bases). This receptor was obtained from a woman in her thirties or forties in good health. Material for sequencing was naive CD4+ T cells from blood. The CDR3 region has the DNA TGTGCCAGCTCACCGACCAGGACCGGGACAAAGAAAGATACGCAGTATTTT. Protein: CASSPTRTGTKKDTQYF.